The 27 T cell receptor beta chains presented below share a single source sample, sequenced in a study of shared clonotypes between healthy human individuals. Using immunoSEQ multiplex PCR, the repertoire was profiled, and TCRdb retains in-frame clones only, with some absent. The table lists about 2 million clones, about 95% of them singletons. Terminally differentiated effector memory CD45RA+ cells were excluded from the naive CD8 cells, which were CD45RO-negative and positively selected for CCR7. Sequenced sample: naive CD8+ T cells sorted from blood. The receptor source for this set is a man between 18 and 35 years old in good health.

This chain uses TRBV7-2 with TRBJ2-7, with TRBD2 as a possible D gene (5 bases). The V end was cut by 5 bases, the J end by 6 bases, with 14 bases between. Germline V CDR1 and CDR2: SGHTA, FQGNSA. CDR3 length: 13 residues. The CDR3 is CASSPGSRLEQYF. CDR3 DNA sequence: TGTGCCAGCAGCCCGGGATCCCGCCTCGAGCAGTACTTC.

The chain links TRBV7-9 to TRBJ2-3; 9 nucleotides line up with TRBD2. V lost 6 bases and J lost 6; bases outside the gene matches: 13. The CDR3 runs to 16 residues. In germline, CDR1 is SEHNR, CDR2 FQNEAQ (reference sequence). CDR3 loop: CASSPTVGGGADTQYF. CDR3 nucleotides: TGTGCCAGCAGTCCTACGGTTGGCGGGGGGGCGGATACGCAGTATTTT. The variable domain in full, completed from reference TRBV7-9 and TRBJ2-3, reads DTGVSQNPRHKITKRGQNVTFRCDPISEHNRLYWYRQTLGQGPEFLTYFQNEAQLEKSRLLSDRFSAERPKGSFSTLEIQRTEQGDSAMYLCASSPTVGGGADTQYFGPGTRLTVL.

This chain joins TRBV13 and TRBJ1-1; unclear D gene. Per germline, CDR1 PRHDT and CDR2 FYEKMQ (reference sequence). This CDR3 has 13 residues. Deletions cut 5 bases from V and 4 bases from J, with 11 bases between. The CDR3 region is CASSPEDSTEAFF. The DNA of the CDR3 is TGTGCCAGCAGCCCAGAGGATTCCACTGAAGCTTTCTTT. Full variable domain (rest looked up from reference TRBV13 and TRBJ1-1): AAGVIQSPRHLIKEKRETATLKCYPIPRHDTVYWYQQGPGQDPQFLISFYEKMQSDKGSIPDRFSAQQFSDYHSELNMSSLELGDSALYFCASSPEDSTEAFFGQGTRLTVV.

The rearrangement uses TRBV7-3 and TRBJ2-7; 7 bases are shared with TRBD2. The CDR3 contains 15 residues. The V gene end was trimmed by 1 base and the J gene end by 2 bases; junction bases not matched to a gene: 5. Germline values: CDR1 SGHTA, CDR2 FQGTGA. The CDR3 sequence: CASSLIPGGTYEQYF. In nucleotides, the CDR3 is TGTGCCAGCAGCTTAATTCCGGGGGGTACCTACGAGCAGTACTTC.

Concerning this clone: Within the sample, other DNA sequences also encode this same CDR3. The V call is TRBV9, the J call TRBJ2-7, with D maybe TRBD2 (6 bases). This CDR3 spans 14 amino acids. The V end was cut by 3 bases, the J end by 2 bases, with 12 bases between. Germline values: CDR1 SGDLS, CDR2 YYNGEE. CDR3 sequence (DNA): TGTGCCAGCAGCGAAGACGGGGGTCCCTACGAGCAGTACTTC. Translated, it gives CASSEDGGPYEQYF. Full variable domain (rest looked up from reference TRBV9 and TRBJ2-7): DSGVTQTPKHLITATGQRVTLRCSPRSGDLSVYWYQQSLDQGLQFLIQYYNGEERAKGNILERFSAQQFPDLHSELNLSSLELGDSALYFCASSEDGGPYEQYFGPGTRLTVT.

The V gene is TRBV7-9, the J gene TRBJ2-7; 10 positions match TRBD1. J lost 0 bases, V lost 5 bases, and 4 bases had no gene match. This CDR3 is built from 15 residues. Germline V lookup: CDR1 SEHNR, CDR2 FQNEAQ (reference sequence). This chain's CDR3 is CASSVGQGISYEQYF. The CDR3 region has the DNA TGTGCCAGCAGCGTGGGACAGGGGATCTCCTACGAGCAGTACTTC. Using reference TRBV7-9 and TRBJ2-7 for the parts outside the CDR3, the full variable domain is DTGVSQNPRHKITKRGQNVTFRCDPISEHNRLYWYRQTLGQGPEFLTYFQNEAQLEKSRLLSDRFSAERPKGSFSTLEIQRTEQGDSAMYLCASSVGQGISYEQYFGPGTRLTVT.

The chain combines TRBV30 with TRBJ2-2; D may be TRBD1 (5 bases). The CDR3 spans 13 residues. V lost 5 bases and J 11 bases, leaving 18 bases between the germline ends. Germline loops: CDR1 GTSNPN, CDR2 SVGIG (reference sequence). Here the CDR3 DNA reads TGTGCCTGGGAGTGGGCAGGGCAGCCCGAGCTGTTTTTT. Protein product: CAWEWAGQPELFF.

This chain connects TRBV30 to TRBJ2-1; 10 nucleotides align to TRBD2. Germline lookup yields CDR1 GTSNPN and CDR2 SVGIG (reference sequence). This CDR3 has 16 residues. After removal of 1 base from V and 9 bases from J, the junction contained 12 bases not matched to a gene. Written as DNA, the CDR3 is TGTGCCTGGAGTGCCATTAAGCTAGCGGGAGCGGTTGAGCAGTTCTTC. It yields the protein CAWSAIKLAGAVEQFF.

The rearrangement links TRBV4-1 to TRBJ1-5; D unresolved. Germline CDR1 and CDR2: MGHRA and YSYEKL. The CDR3 is 17 residues long. V was pared by 1 base and J by 3 bases, with 16 bases between. CDR3 residues: CASSQVGPTHLNQPQHF. CDR3 sequence (DNA): TGCGCCAGCAGCCAAGTAGGGCCAACTCACCTCAATCAGCCCCAGCATTTT.

This chain connects TRBV9 to TRBJ2-1, with D perhaps assigned TRBD1 or TRBD2 (6 bases each). The germline V and J ends were trimmed by 6 bases and 10 bases, with 23 bases remaining between them. The germline V gene encodes CDR1 SGDLS and CDR2 YYNGEE. The CDR3 has 15 amino acids. CDR3 DNA sequence: TGTGCCAGCACCCTTTCGACCGGGGGCCCCCCGGAGCAGTTCTTC. Translation gives CASTLSTGGPPEQFF.

For this clone: The sample carries other DNA sequences with the same CDR3. The V call is TRBV19, the J call TRBJ1-6, with 9 bases identical to TRBD1. V was clipped by 5 bases and J by 7 bases; unmatched bases: 6. The CDR3 covers 15 residues. Per the germline V gene, CDR1 is LNHDA and CDR2 is SQIVND (reference sequence). The CDR3 DNA reads as TGTGCCAGTAGTCGGGACAGGGAGGGCAATTCACCCCTCCACTTT. The encoded protein is CASSRDREGNSPLHF.

The chain is built from TRBV7-6 and TRBJ2-7; 11 positions match TRBD1. V lost 1 base, J lost 2 bases, and 7 bases stayed unmatched. This CDR3 region has 17 residues. Per germline, CDR1 SGHVS and CDR2 FNYEAQ. In DNA form, the CDR3 reads TGTGCCAGCAGCTTAGAGCCCGGGACAGGGGGGACCTACGAGCAGTACTTC. This translates into CASSLEPGTGGTYEQYF.

The chain uses TRBV11-2 and TRBJ2-5; 9 bases agree with TRBD1. Germline lookup yields CDR1 SGHAT and CDR2 FQNNGV. V was clipped by 5 bases and J by 5 bases; unmatched bases: 6. There are 14 residues in the CDR3. For the CDR3, the DNA is TGTGCCAGCAGCGACTGGGACAGGGAGGAGACCCAGTACTTC. Protein product: CASSDWDREETQYF. Supplemented by reference TRBV11-2 and TRBJ2-5, the full variable domain reads EAGVAQSPRYKIIEKRQSVAFWCNPISGHATLYWYQQILGQGPKLLIQFQNNGVVDDSQLPKDRFSAERLKGVDSTLKIQPAKLEDSAVYLCASSDWDREETQYFGPGTRLLVL.

The genes are TRBV25-1 and TRBJ2-3; a possible D gene is TRBD2 (6 bases). Trimming took off 5 bases at V and 6 bases at J, with 12 bases between the two ends. CDR1 is MGHDK, CDR2 SYGVNS, per germline. The CDR3 covers 13 residues. CDR3 DNA: TGTGCCAGCAGTAGGGAAGGGAGGGATACGCAGTATTTT. This translates into CASSREGRDTQYF. The entire variable domain, with the rest obtained from reference TRBV25-1 and TRBJ2-3, is as follows: EADIYQTPRYLVIGTGKKITLECSQTMGHDKMYWYQQDPGMELHLIHYSYGVNSTEKGDLSSESTVSRIRTEHFPLTLESARPSHTSQYLCASSREGRDTQYFGPGTRLTVL.

With respect to this clone: Different DNA sequences within this sample yield the same CDR3. The chain couples TRBV29-1 to TRBJ2-7; D not certain. The ends were cut back, 1 base at V and 1 base at J, with 5 bases in the middle. CDR3 length: 12 residues. CDR1 and CDR2 (germline): SQVTM, ANQGSEA. CDR3 protein: CSVEGLSYEQYF. The CDR3 DNA follows: TGCAGCGTTGAAGGGTTATCCTACGAGCAGTACTTC.

V gene TRBV30 combines with J gene TRBJ1-6; no clear D. Per the germline V gene, CDR1 is GTSNPN and CDR2 is SVGIG (reference sequence). V dropped 1 base and J dropped 8 bases, with 12 bases sitting between them. This CDR3 spans 14 amino acids. CDR3 DNA: TGTGCCTGGAGTGAGGGTGCGGTGGATTCACCCCTCCACTTT. The encoded protein is CAWSEGAVDSPLHF.

This CDR3 is CASSPFVRTDTQYF. The DNA of the CDR3 is TGTGCCAGCAGCCCTTTCGTACGAACAGATACGCAGTATTTT. The chain recombines TRBV28 with TRBJ2-3, with D uncertain. The CDR3 loop spans 14 amino acids. Germline loops: CDR1 MDHEN, CDR2 SYDVKM. Trimming removed 6 bases from V and 3 bases from J, with 13 bases in between.

The genes are TRBV6-5 and TRBJ2-7; 7 nucleotides line up with TRBD1. This CDR3 comprises 14 residues. The J segment lost 7 bases and the V segment lost 5 bases, leaving 11 bases of the junction unmatched. CDR1 and CDR2 from the germline V gene are MNHEY and SVGAGI. This CDR3 reads CASSGSRTGGEQYF. CDR3 sequence (DNA): TGTGCCAGCAGTGGAAGCCGGACAGGAGGTGAGCAGTACTTC.

The chain is built from TRBV29-1 and TRBJ2-2; TRBD1 or TRBD2 may be the D gene (5 bases each). From germline, CDR1 is SQVTM and CDR2 ANQGSEA. Deletions cut 0 bases from V and 0 bases from J, with 8 bases between. CDR3 length: 15 amino acids. As DNA, the CDR3 is TGCAGCGTTGAAGAGGGGGTTACGAACACCGGGGAGCTGTTTTTT. This encodes CSVEEGVTNTGELFF.

The sample holds one count of this clone. This chain uses TRBV7-8 with TRBJ2-5; possibly TRBD2 for D (6 bases). Per germline, CDR1 SGHVS and CDR2 FQNEAQ. CDR3 length: 15 amino acids. V was cut by 4 bases and J by 5 bases, with 17 bases left in between. The DNA of the CDR3 is TGTGCCAGCAGCTCCGATGCCCCGGGGAGGGAGACCCAGTACTTC. This encodes CASSSDAPGRETQYF.

The chain links TRBV19 to TRBJ2-7; no definite D call. CDR1 and CDR2 (germline): LNHDA, SQIVND (reference sequence). The V end lost 3 bases, the J end lost 2 bases, and 8 bases lay between the germline ends. This CDR3 region has 13 residues. The chain's CDR3 is CASSMSGAYEQYF. In nucleotides, the CDR3 is TGTGCCAGTAGTATGTCAGGAGCCTACGAGCAGTACTTC.

V is TRBV10-1 and J is TRBJ1-2; 12 positions match TRBD1. Germline V CDR1 and CDR2: WNHNN, SYGVQD (reference sequence). This CDR3 contains 13 residues. V was pared by 10 bases and J by 7 bases, with 7 bases of the junction left unmatched. CDR3 in amino acids: CATTGQGASGYTF. Here the CDR3 DNA reads TGCGCCACCACGGGACAGGGGGCTTCTGGCTACACCTTC.

This clone appeared a single time. Other DNA sequences within the sample encode an identical CDR3. The chain links TRBV4-1 to TRBJ2-7, with D tentatively TRBD2 (6 bases). The germline V and J ends were trimmed by 0 bases and 2 bases, with 11 bases remaining between them. This CDR3 comprises 15 residues. From germline, CDR1 is MGHRA and CDR2 YSYEKL. CDR3 coding DNA: TGCGCCAGCAGCCAAGATCGGGGGACCGCCTACGAGCAGTACTTC. Protein: CASSQDRGTAYEQYF.

V and J are TRBV27 and TRBJ2-3; D is possibly TRBD2 (7 bases). CDR1 and CDR2 from the germline V gene are MNHEY and SMNVEV (reference sequence). The CDR3 sequence is 16 residues long. Trimming shortened V by 2 bases and J by 5 bases, and 17 bases separated the two germline ends. The CDR3 is CASSLDGGPQGDTQYF. DNA for the CDR3: TGTGCCAGCAGTTTAGACGGGGGGCCTCAGGGAGATACGCAGTATTTT.

The chain uses TRBV12-5 and TRBJ1-5; TRBD1 aligns across 8 bases. This CDR3 is 16 amino acids long. Germline V gene sequence: CDR1 LGHNT, CDR2 FRNRAP. V was clipped by 1 base and J by 3 bases; unmatched bases: 5. The CDR3, as DNA: TGTGCTAGTGGTTTGGAGGACAGGGCACACAATCAGCCCCAGCATTTT. This codes for CASGLEDRAHNQPQHF.

This clone was detected only a few times. This sequence joins TRBV4-1 and TRBJ2-7; TRBD2 aligns across 11 bases. The V gene end was trimmed by 1 base and the J gene end by 3 bases; junction bases not matched to a gene: 5. CDR1 and CDR2 (germline): MGHRA, YSYEKL. The CDR3 runs 16 residues. CDR3 sequence: CASSQGAGTSGYEQYF. In DNA, the CDR3 is TGCGCCAGCAGCCAAGGGGCCGGGACTAGCGGCTACGAGCAGTACTTC.

The chain recombines TRBV7-2 with TRBJ2-7; D is possibly TRBD2 (5 bases). The CDR3 loop spans 14 amino acids. The germline V and J ends were trimmed by 1 base and 1 base, with 8 bases remaining between them. Germline values: CDR1 SGHTA, CDR2 FQGNSA. The CDR3 sequence: CASSLVRTSYEQYF. CDR3 DNA sequence: TGTGCCAGCAGCTTAGTCCGGACTTCCTACGAGCAGTACTTC.